Presented here are 9 T cell receptor beta chains from one specimen sequenced in a study of CXCR3-negative and CXCR3-positive naive CD8 T cells. Findings of the study overall: CXCR3-expressing naive cells carried TRB CDR3s more hydrophobic than those of CXCR3-negative naive cells.

Carrying UMI labels, the TRB cDNA libraries were prepared through 5' RACE. TCRdb reworked the 5' RACE reads into one entry per CDR3 protein, no DNA. The sample holds around 140,000 distinct CDR3 sequences. The antigens these receptors bind are not known. The specimen was naive CXCR3+ CD8+ T cells from blood. The subset denotes: CD45RO-CCR7+CD27+CD95- naive CD8+ T cells expressing CXCR3 (TNR3+). Every receptor here comes from a human donor in good health. Some clones in this sample may be carry-over from other donors' samples.

The CDR3: CASSYETSGSYNEQFF. The V gene is TRBV5-1, the J gene TRBJ2-1; TCRdb indicates TRBD2, and absent DNA this call remains unverified. The CDR3 is 16 amino acids. Per germline, CDR1 SGHRS and CDR2 YFSETQ.

J is TRBJ2-7 and V is TRBV7-9; TCRdb's D call of TRBD1 is untestable without DNA. The CDR3 covers 14 residues. Germline-derived CDR1 and CDR2 are SEHNR and FQNEAQ (reference sequence). The CDR3 is CASSPGTGQDEQYF.

This rearrangement joins TRBV4-1 to TRBJ1-2; as DNA is missing, the TRBD1 call by TCRdb cannot be tested. This CDR3 region has 16 residues. Germline CDR1 is MGHRA and CDR2 is YSYEKL. The CDR3 reads CASSRLGQAGNYGYTF.

The CDR3 protein is CASSEIVHNEQFF. The chain is built from TRBV2 and TRBJ2-1. This CDR3 comprises 13 residues. Germline CDR1 reads SNHLY; CDR2 reads FYNNEI. Based on the CDR3 plus reference TRBV2 and TRBJ2-1, the full variable domain is EPEVTQTPSHQVTQMGQEVILRCVPISNHLYFYWYRQILGQKVEFLVSFYNNEISEKSEIFDDQFSVERPDGSNFTLKIRSTKLEDSAMYFCASSEIVHNEQFFGPGTRLTVL.

This chain's CDR3 is CASSSGTGGWETQYF. The chain uses TRBV12-3 or TRBV12-4 and TRBJ2-5; TCRdb lists TRBD1, though no DNA is available to test this call. This CDR3 is built from 15 residues.

The chain carries TRBV7-2 and TRBJ2-1. Per germline, CDR1 SGHTA and CDR2 FQGNSA. CDR3 length: 12 amino acids. CDR3 residues: CASSTEYNEQFF.

The chain carries TRBV27 and TRBJ2-3. CDR1 is MNHEY and CDR2 is SMNVEV in the germline V gene (reference sequence). This CDR3 spans 14 amino acids. CDR3 protein: CASSQGMGTDTQYF.

The chain recombines TRBV12-3 or TRBV12-4 with TRBJ2-7. The CDR3 runs to 12 residues. CDR3 region: CASSLRVVEQYF.

This chain connects TRBV7-9 to TRBJ2-5; TCRdb's D call, TRBD2, is unchecked because there is no DNA. Germline V gene data show CDR1 as SEHNR and CDR2 as FQNEAQ (reference sequence). The CDR3 contains 14 residues. CDR3 region: CASSPILAGETQYF.